Each of the 28 T cell receptor beta chains below was sequenced from the same sample in a study of early T cells in non-severe SARS-CoV-2 infection (dated by TCRdb to the early 2020s). Library preparation employed 5' RACE. Sequencing used a NextSeq 500. In TCRdb, the public reads were trimmed at Q25 with fastp and aligned with MiXCR, with productive beta chains retained. Rows are combined by CDR3 protein, so each entry shows the most common genes and DNA. The sample table shows more than 50,000 distinct CDR3 sequences, and roughly 12% are seen once. The ten largest clonotypes hold 4.5% to 6% of the sample. The source material was whole blood. Every receptor here comes from an adult who was a healthcare worker with PCR-confirmed SARS-CoV-2 infection or an uninfected control (not recorded which).

This clonotype was found a few times. J is TRBJ2-3 and V is TRBV20-1, with D tentatively TRBD2 (6 bases). V lost 5 bases to trimming and J lost 1 base, with 10 bases between them. Looked up from germline, CDR1 is DFQATT and CDR2 is SNEGSKA (reference sequence). This CDR3 comprises 13 residues. The CDR3 sequence: CSAPWGGTDTQYF. In nucleotides, the CDR3 is TGCAGTGCTCCCTGGGGGGGCACAGATACGCAGTATTTT.

This clonotype was detected ten times or more. V and J are TRBV12-3 or TRBV12-4 and TRBJ1-1, with TRBD1 matching 7 bases. V was pared by 10 bases and J by 8 bases, with 10 bases of the junction left unmatched. The CDR3 runs to 12 residues. The CDR3 region is CATRQGRGEAFF. For the CDR3, the DNA is TGTGCCACCAGACAGGGACGAGGGGAAGCTTTCTTT.

V usage is TRBV2 and J usage is TRBJ2-1; 12 nucleotides agree with TRBD2. The CDR3 is 14 residues long. V trimming: 10 bases; J trimming: 10 bases; junction bases outside the gene matches: 11. The V gene's germline CDR1 is SNHLY and CDR2 FYNNEI. CDR3 protein: CATNPSGGAREQFF. The CDR3 DNA reads as TGTGCCACAAATCCTAGCGGGGGGGCCAGGGAGCAGTTCTTC.

This chain joins TRBV5-6 and TRBJ1-5; D is ambiguous. Germline CDR1 and CDR2: SGHDT and YYEEEE. V was cut by 3 bases and J by 6 bases, with 19 bases left in between. The CDR3 runs 16 residues. This CDR3 reads CASSSWRAALGQPQHF. For the CDR3, the DNA is TGTGCCAGCAGCTCTTGGAGGGCTGCTCTCGGTCAGCCCCAGCATTTT.

The chain is built from TRBV9 and TRBJ2-1; 9 bases map to TRBD2. This CDR3 has 15 residues. The V gene's germline CDR1 is SGDLS and CDR2 YYNGEE. V was pared by 3 bases and J by 1 base, with 2 bases of the junction left unmatched. CDR3 coding DNA: TGTGCCAGCAGCGCTAGCGGGACTTCCTACAATGAGCAGTTCTTC. Protein: CASSASGTSYNEQFF.

This clonotype was counted ten times or more. The chain couples TRBV6-5 to TRBJ1-1; D gene ambiguous. The CDR3 covers 15 residues. Germline-derived CDR1 and CDR2 are MNHEY and SVGAGI. V was clipped by 2 bases and J by 0 bases, with 10 bases between them. The CDR3 nucleotides read TGTGCCAGCAGTTACCAGCCGTTCATGAACACTGAAGCTTTCTTT. Translating it yields CASSYQPFMNTEAFF.

This clonotype occurred a few times. The chain couples TRBV7-9 to TRBJ1-1; D unresolved. Germline V gene sequence: CDR1 SEHNR, CDR2 FQNEAQ (reference sequence). V was pared by 0 bases and J by 0 bases, with 8 bases between. This CDR3 spans 15 amino acids. The CDR3 DNA follows: TGTGCCAGCAGCTTAGCGGCGAACATGAACACTGAAGCTTTCTTT. It codes for CASSLAANMNTEAFF.

This clonotype was counted a few times. This chain connects TRBV5-1 to TRBJ1-1; the match to TRBD1 covers 10 bases. The germline CDR1 and CDR2 sequences are SGHRS and YFSETQ. The CDR3 is 19 amino acids. V was pared by 3 bases and J by 0 bases, with 14 bases of the junction left unmatched. For the CDR3, the DNA is TGCGCCAGCAGCTACCTCCCTACGGACAGGGGGGGAATGAACACTGAAGCTTTCTTT. This codes for CASSYLPTDRGGMNTEAFF.

This clonotype was seen only a few times. V is TRBV10-2 and J is TRBJ2-5; D not certain. The CDR3 covers 14 residues. Germline V gives CDR1 WSHSY, CDR2 SAAADI. V was trimmed by 4 bases and J by 4 bases, leaving 13 bases between them. CDR3 coding DNA: TGCGCCAGCAGTGCCCTCGGCAGATTAGAGACCCAGTACTTC. Translation: CASSALGRLETQYF.

This clonotype was observed a handful of times. DNA for the CDR3: TGTGCCAGCAGGCGGCTGACTAGCGGGAGAGAAGATACGCAGTATTTT. Translating gives CASRRLTSGREDTQYF. The V gene is TRBV2, the J gene TRBJ2-3; 12 bases are shared with TRBD2. V shed 6 bases, J shed 5 bases, and the junction held 9 bases outside the gene matches. Looked up from germline, CDR1 is SNHLY and CDR2 is FYNNEI. The CDR3 covers 16 residues.

The V gene is TRBV6-6, the J gene TRBJ1-4; D gene uncertain. From germline, CDR1 is MNHNY and CDR2 SVGAGI (reference sequence). V lost 11 bases and J lost 4, with 14 bases in between. The CDR3 extends over 13 amino acids. The CDR3: CAVMGGNNEKLFF. The CDR3 nucleotides are TGTGCCGTTATGGGAGGGAATAATGAAAAACTGTTTTTT.

This clonotype was seen more than once but under ten times. The chain employs TRBV12-3 or TRBV12-4 and TRBJ1-4; D call uncertain. V was clipped by 4 bases and J by 5 bases, with 11 bases between them. This CDR3 spans 14 amino acids. The CDR3 protein is CASSYVGGNEKLFF. The CDR3 DNA reads TGTGCCAGCAGTTATGTGGGAGGAAATGAAAAACTGTTTTTT.

The V call is TRBV13, the J call TRBJ1-3; the D is unclear. Germline assignment: CDR1 PRHDT and CDR2 FYEKMQ (reference sequence). The length of the CDR3 is 14 residues. V gave up 2 bases and J gave up 6 bases, with 11 bases separating them. CDR3 DNA: TGTGCCAGCAGCTTAATGTCGTACCCAAACACCATATATTTT. It yields the protein CASSLMSYPNTIYF.

The V and J genes are TRBV28 and TRBJ2-1, with D maybe TRBD2 (6 bases). V shed 3 bases and J shed 10 bases, with 22 bases lying between them. This CDR3 is built from 16 residues. CDR1 and CDR2 (germline): MDHEN, SYDVKM. Here the CDR3 reads CASSLGSSGGRDEQFF. The CDR3 DNA sequence: TGTGCCAGCAGTTTGGGATCTTCCGGGGGACGCGACGAGCAGTTCTTC.

The rearrangement uses TRBV20-1 and TRBJ2-1; D not resolved. Looked up from germline, CDR1 is DFQATT and CDR2 is SNEGSKA (reference sequence). V lost 6 bases to trimming and J lost 7 bases, with 16 bases between them. The CDR3 spans 13 residues. The CDR3 spells CSAPGPTGNEQFF. The CDR3 coding sequence is TGCAGTGCCCCCGGTCCCACTGGGAATGAGCAGTTCTTC.

The chain carries TRBV11-2 and TRBJ1-5; D is ambiguous. This CDR3 spans 13 amino acids. CDR1 and CDR2 from the germline V gene are SGHAT and FQNNGV. V was shortened by 3 bases and J by 7 bases, with 10 bases between the two germline ends. Here the CDR3 DNA reads TGTGCCAGCAGCTTGTCATACGTGCAGCCCCAGCATTTT. It specifies CASSLSYVQPQHF.

V usage is TRBV5-4 and J usage is TRBJ2-1, with 7 bases that match TRBD1. CDR1 is SGHNT and CDR2 is YYREEE in the germline V gene (reference sequence). The CDR3 covers 16 residues. V lost 4 bases to trimming and J lost 3 bases; unmatched junction nucleotides: 10. For the CDR3, the DNA is TGTGCCAGCAGCGGACGACAGGGCGGGTTCTACAATGAGCAGTTCTTC. It codes for CASSGRQGGFYNEQFF. Combining the CDR3 with reference TRBV5-4 and TRBJ2-1 gives the whole variable domain ETGVTQSPTHLIKTRGQQVTLRCSSQSGHNTVSWYQQALGQGPQFIFQYYREEENGRGNFPPRFSGLQFPNYSSELNVNALELDDSALYLCASSGRQGGFYNEQFFGPGTRLTVL.

The chain carries TRBV7-6 and TRBJ1-1, with D uncertain. Trimming cost V 1 base and J 0 bases, with 3 bases left between them. In germline, CDR1 is SGHVS, CDR2 FNYEAQ. The CDR3 consists of 13 residues. In DNA, the CDR3 is TGTGCCAGCAGCTTAGAGGTGAACACTGAAGCTTTCTTT. Its protein is CASSLEVNTEAFF.

V and J are TRBV12-3 or TRBV12-4 and TRBJ2-3; D is uncertain. CDR3 length equals 14 residues. The V end lost 7 bases, the J end lost 10 bases, and 21 bases lay between the germline ends. The CDR3 DNA sequence: TGTGCCAGCATGGGCCCCCGAGTACGTAACGCGCAGTATTTT. Protein: CASMGPRVRNAQYF.

The chain links TRBV3-1 to TRBJ2-3, with TRBD2 matching 7 bases. The germline CDR1 and CDR2 sequences are LGHDT and YNNKEL (reference sequence). Germline trimming cut 3 bases from V and 3 bases from J; bases unmatched to any gene: 0. CDR3 size: 13 residues. The CDR3 here is CASSQGGTDTQYF. The CDR3 nucleotides are TGTGCCAGCAGCCAGGGGGGGACAGATACGCAGTATTTT.

This clonotype was detected many times. V is TRBV4-1 and J is TRBJ1-5, with D possibly TRBD1 on 5 matching bases. The CDR3 extends over 18 amino acids. Trimming stripped 4 bases from V and 3 bases from J, with 22 bases between. The V gene's germline CDR1 is MGHRA and CDR2 YSYEKL. Here the CDR3 reads CASSPRDVGQTVNQPQHF. CDR3 bases: TGCGCCAGCAGCCCAAGGGACGTCGGCCAAACAGTCAATCAGCCCCAGCATTTT.

This clonotype has just a few counts. The V gene is TRBV5-1, the J gene TRBJ2-5; D is possibly TRBD2 (5 bases). Per the germline V gene, CDR1 is SGHRS and CDR2 is YFSETQ. The V and J ends lost 3 bases and 5 bases respectively, with 8 bases between them. The length of the CDR3 is 12 residues. CDR3 in DNA: TGCGCCAGCAGCTCTGGACTGGAGACCCAGTACTTC. Its protein product is CASSSGLETQYF.

Written as DNA, the CDR3 is TGTGCCAGCAGCTTAGTTTTCGGACCTTACGAGCAGTACTTC. Encoded protein: CASSLVFGPYEQYF. V usage is TRBV7-2 and J usage is TRBJ2-7; no clear D gene. The germline V and J ends were trimmed by 1 base and 4 bases, with 11 bases remaining between them. Germline V gives CDR1 SGHTA, CDR2 FQGNSA. The CDR3 is 14 amino acids.

The chain uses TRBV28 and TRBJ2-5; tentatively, D is TRBD2 (6 bases). From germline, CDR1 is MDHEN and CDR2 SYDVKM. V lost 8 bases and J 4 bases, leaving 11 bases between the germline ends. The CDR3 contains 12 residues. CDR3 residues: CASERAGETQYF. In nucleotides, the CDR3 is TGTGCCAGCGAGCGGGCCGGAGAGACCCAGTACTTC.

The rearrangement uses TRBV7-9 and TRBJ2-2; TRBD1 matches at 8 bases. Germline values: CDR1 SEHNR, CDR2 FQNEAQ (reference sequence). The CDR3 runs 14 residues. V shed 5 bases and J 6 bases; nucleotides not matched to a gene: 5. CDR3 region: CASSIRTGPGELFF. CDR3 bases: TGTGCCAGCAGCATTCGGACAGGGCCCGGGGAGCTGTTTTTT.

This clonotype was observed a few times. The gene calls are TRBV11-2 and TRBJ2-1, with unresolved D. Germline CDR1 is SGHAT and CDR2 is FQNNGV. V dropped 1 base and J dropped 5 bases, with 6 bases sitting between them. The CDR3 extends over 13 amino acids. As DNA, the CDR3 is TGTGCCAGCAGCTTAGCCCCCAACAATGAGCAGTTCTTC. Encoded protein: CASSLAPNNEQFF.

This clonotype has more than one count but fewer than ten. V and J are TRBV28 and TRBJ2-3, with D uncertain. Germline assignment: CDR1 MDHEN and CDR2 SYDVKM. Trimming pared 5 bases from V and 1 base from J, leaving 19 bases between. The CDR3 totals 17 residues. DNA of the CDR3: TGTGCCAGCAGTGCTCCTCTTTACAGCCGACGCACAGATACGCAGTATTTT. It yields the protein CASSAPLYSRRTDTQYF.

The table lists this clonotype with a few counts. The chain joins TRBV20-1 to TRBJ2-7, with 9 bases fitting TRBD1. Looked up from germline, CDR1 is DFQATT and CDR2 is SNEGSKA (reference sequence). The CDR3 consists of 14 residues. Trimming took 6 bases from V and 2 from J; bases not matched to a gene: 8. CDR3 sequence (DNA): TGCAGTGCCATCCTGGGACAGGGAACCTACGAGCAGTACTTC. Amino acid sequence: CSAILGQGTYEQYF.